This T cell receptor beta chain was identified in a study of blood T cells in healthy people across ages. Overall study findings and caveats: Both naive CD4+ cell counts and diversity were greater in long-lived donors than in aged donors.

A sample-barcoded 5' primer and a J-beta primer mix were used in a second PCR of roughly 7 to 11 cycles. TCRdb ran MiXCR on the 5' RACE reads and lists one entry per CDR3 protein. The profile shows 1.2 million to 1.5 million distinct CDR3 sequences, roughly 64% of them singletons. In this sample, this clonotype turned up a few times. Its antigen is not known. The CDR3 has 13 residues. The ends were cut back, 6 bases at V and 0 bases at J, with 8 bases in the middle. Per the germline V gene, CDR1 is MNHEY and CDR2 is SVGEGT. This rearrangement joins TRBV6-2 or TRBV6-3 to TRBJ2-5, with a tentative D call TRBD1 (6 bases). This clonotype originated in a man aged 18-30 years in good health. Sequencing was carried out using blood. The chain's CDR3 is CASSWTDQETQYF. CDR3 sequence (DNA): TGTGCCAGCAGCTGGACAGACCAAGAGACCCAGTACTTC.